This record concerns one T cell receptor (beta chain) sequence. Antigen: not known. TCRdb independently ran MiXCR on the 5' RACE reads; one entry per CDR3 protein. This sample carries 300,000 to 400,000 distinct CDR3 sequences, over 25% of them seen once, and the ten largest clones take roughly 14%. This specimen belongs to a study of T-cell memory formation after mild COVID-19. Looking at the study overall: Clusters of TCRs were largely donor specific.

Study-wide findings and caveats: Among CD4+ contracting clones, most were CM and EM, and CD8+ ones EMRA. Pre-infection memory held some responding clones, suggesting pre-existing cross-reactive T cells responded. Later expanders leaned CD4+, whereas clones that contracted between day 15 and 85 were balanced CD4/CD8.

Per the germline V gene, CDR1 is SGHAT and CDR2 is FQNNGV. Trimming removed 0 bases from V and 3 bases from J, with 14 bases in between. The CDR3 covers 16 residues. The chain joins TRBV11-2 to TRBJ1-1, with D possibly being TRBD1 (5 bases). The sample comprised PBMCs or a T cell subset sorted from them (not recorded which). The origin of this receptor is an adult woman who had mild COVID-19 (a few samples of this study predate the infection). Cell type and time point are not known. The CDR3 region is CASSLDRWGDDTEAFF. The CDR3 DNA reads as TGTGCCAGCAGCTTAGACCGCTGGGGGGATGACACTGAAGCTTTCTTT. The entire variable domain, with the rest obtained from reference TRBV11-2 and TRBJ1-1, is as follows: EAGVAQSPRYKIIEKRQSVAFWCNPISGHATLYWYQQILGQGPKLLIQFQNNGVVDDSQLPKDRFSAERLKGVDSTLKIQPAKLEDSAVYLCASSLDRWGDDTEAFFGQGTRLTVV.